Given below is one T cell receptor (beta chain) in context. Its antigen is unidentified. The source of the sample is a study of vaccination effects on CD4 cells after COVID-19. Overall study: Post-vaccine draws lagged the second dose by a median of 72 days. Cultivation was performed at 1.5 million to 2 million PBMC per well with about 9.6 IU/ml IL-2 and 10 ug/ml peptides added.

Per the germline V gene, CDR1 is KGHSH and CDR2 is LQKENI. The CDR3 length is 15 residues. The V and J ends lost 1 base and 5 bases, in that order; junction bases with no gene match: 4. After more than 8 days in culture, the CD4+ T cells were isolated. All participants had two doses of either the BNT162b2 or mRNA-1273 vaccine. None of these healthy vaccinees had been infected with SARS-CoV-2 before vaccination. Half the medium was replaced with IL-2 medium on days 3 and 7. Using immunoSEQ multiplex PCR, the repertoire was profiled, and TCRdb retains in-frame clones only, with some absent. The sample has approximately 47,000 clones, about three quarters seen once.

The sequence came from a human donor who received a COVID-19 vaccine. The specimen comprised CD4+ T cells from PBMCs cultured without peptide, sampled after COVID-19 vaccination. This chain uses TRBV18 with TRBJ2-3; 9 nucleotides line up with TRBD1. The CDR3 sequence is CASSPQQGAQDTQYF. CDR3 coding DNA: TGTGCCAGCTCACCACAACAGGGGGCGCAAGATACGCAGTATTTT.